A single sample gave rise to the 18 T cell receptor beta chains below, sequenced in a study of shared clonotypes between healthy human individuals (dated by TCRdb to about 2020). CD8 naive samples consisted of CD45RO-negative cells that were positively selected for CCR7, yielding a CD45RA+CCR7+ population without TemRA cells. Library preparation employed the immunoSEQ multiplex PCR assay. Not all clones reach the TCRdb copy of this immuneACCESS table, which keeps in-frame sequences only. Checked studies attribute under half of the gap to unresolved V genes and leave the rest unexplained. Recorded for this sample are hundreds of thousands of clones; about 95% of them occurred a single time. About 0.11% of the sample is taken by the ten largest. Specimen: naive CD8+ T cells sorted from blood. The intended sense of this specimen's cell subset or site label: CD45RA+CCR7+. All receptors come from a woman aged 30 to 39 in good health.

V usage is TRBV5-4 and J usage is TRBJ1-5; no definite D call. V was clipped by 0 bases and J by 0 bases, with 4 bases between them. The CDR3 is 14 amino acids. The V gene's germline CDR1 is SGHNT and CDR2 YYREEE (reference sequence). The CDR3 reads CASSLDLSNQPQHF. The CDR3, as DNA: TGTGCCAGCAGCTTGGACCTTAGCAATCAGCCCCAGCATTTT.

The chain joins TRBV19 to TRBJ2-3; 8 bases match TRBD2. The CDR3 consists of 16 residues. V lost 3 bases, J lost 4 bases, and 9 bases stayed unmatched. Germline V CDR1 and CDR2: LNHDA, SQIVND (reference sequence). CDR3 DNA sequence: TGTGCCAGTAGTATTGCGGGGGGCGCTTTCCCAGATACGCAGTATTTT. It specifies CASSIAGGAFPDTQYF. Using reference TRBV19 and TRBJ2-3 for the parts outside the CDR3, the full variable domain is DGGITQSPKYLFRKEGQNVTLSCEQNLNHDAMYWYRQDPGQGLRLIYYSQIVNDFQKGDIAEGYSVSREKKESFPLTVTSAQKNPTAFYLCASSIAGGAFPDTQYFGPGTRLTVL.

V gene TRBV2 combines with J gene TRBJ1-4; 7 bases are shared with TRBD1. There are 15 residues in the CDR3. The germline V gene encodes CDR1 SNHLY and CDR2 FYNNEI. Trimming took 6 bases from V and 6 from J; bases not matched to a gene: 10. The CDR3 coding sequence is TGTGCCAGCAGGGAAAAGACAGGGCTGGATGAAAAACTGTTTTTT. Residues: CASREKTGLDEKLFF.

This sequence joins TRBV6-1 and TRBJ1-3; unclear D gene. The germline gives CDR1 MNHNS, CDR2 SASEGT. This CDR3 spans 15 amino acids. With 7 bases removed from V and 3 bases from J, the gap between germline ends came to 16 bases. The CDR3 bases are TGTGCCAGCACCCTTGGCGCGGGCCTTGGAAACACCATATATTTT. It codes for CASTLGAGLGNTIYF.

The gene calls are TRBV23-1 and TRBJ1-5; D is ambiguous. TRBV23-1 is annotated as an ORF whose role is uncertain. This CDR3 region has 15 residues. With 0 bases removed from V and 0 bases from J, the gap between germline ends came to 6 bases. As DNA, the CDR3 is TGCGCCAGCAGTCAATCGTCGGTTAGCAATCAGCCCCAGCATTTT. This encodes CASSQSSVSNQPQHF.

The chain couples TRBV13 to TRBJ2-2, with 8 bases aligning to TRBD1. Germline-derived CDR1 and CDR2 are PRHDT and FYEKMQ (reference sequence). The CDR3 totals 15 residues. V lost 7 bases, J lost 4 bases, and 8 bases stayed unmatched. The CDR3 DNA reads as TGTGCCAGCACTCACACAGGGGGTAGCACCGGGGAGCTGTTTTTT. Its translation: CASTHTGGSTGELFF. Variable domain in full (rest from reference TRBV13 and TRBJ2-2): AAGVIQSPRHLIKEKRETATLKCYPIPRHDTVYWYQQGPGQDPQFLISFYEKMQSDKGSIPDRFSAQQFSDYHSELNMSSLELGDSALYFCASTHTGGSTGELFFGEGSRLTVL.

J is TRBJ2-7 and V is TRBV2; D is unclear. The germline CDR1 and CDR2 sequences are SNHLY and FYNNEI. Trimming left V 10 bases short and J 0 bases short, with 10 bases between. CDR3 length: 12 residues. This CDR3 is CAIAQGSYEQYF. For the CDR3, the DNA is TGTGCCATTGCCCAAGGCTCCTACGAGCAGTACTTC. Variable domain in full (rest from reference TRBV2 and TRBJ2-7): EPEVTQTPSHQVTQMGQEVILRCVPISNHLYFYWYRQILGQKVEFLVSFYNNEISEKSEIFDDQFSVERPDGSNFTLKIRSTKLEDSAMYFCAIAQGSYEQYFGPGTRLTVT.

This rearrangement joins TRBV7-9 to TRBJ2-7; possible D gene TRBD1, 6 bases. The ends were cut back, 6 bases at V and 3 bases at J, with 12 bases in the middle. The CDR3 has 13 residues. Germline V gene lookup returns CDR1 SEHNR and CDR2 FQNEAQ (reference sequence). CDR3 DNA sequence: TGTGCCAGCAGTACCGGGACATACTACGAGCAGTACTTC. This translates into CASSTGTYYEQYF. Variable domain in full (rest from reference TRBV7-9 and TRBJ2-7): DTGVSQNPRHKITKRGQNVTFRCDPISEHNRLYWYRQTLGQGPEFLTYFQNEAQLEKSRLLSDRFSAERPKGSFSTLEIQRTEQGDSAMYLCASSTGTYYEQYFGPGTRLTVT.

V is TRBV5-1 and J is TRBJ2-7; 7 nucleotides line up with TRBD2. The CDR3 covers 15 residues. CDR1 SGHRS and CDR2 YFSETQ come from the germline V gene. V trimming: 1 base; J trimming: 0 bases; junction bases outside the gene matches: 4. CDR3 in DNA: TGCGCCAGCAGCTTGACCGGGAGGCCCTCCTACGAGCAGTACTTC. It encodes CASSLTGRPSYEQYF. Variable domain in full (rest from reference TRBV5-1 and TRBJ2-7): KAGVTQTPRYLIKTRGQQVTLSCSPISGHRSVSWYQQTPGQGLQFLFEYFSETQRNKGNFPGRFSGRQFSNSRSEMNVSTLELGDSALYLCASSLTGRPSYEQYFGPGTRLTVT.

The table lists this clone with a count of one. The V gene is TRBV11-2, the J gene TRBJ2-7; D is uncertain. The CDR3 extends over 15 amino acids. From germline, CDR1 is SGHAT and CDR2 FQNNGV. The germline V and J ends were trimmed by 5 bases and 1 base, with 15 bases remaining between them. The DNA for the CDR3 is TGTGCCAGCAGCCCCGGAGTGTTGGGGTCCTACGAGCAGTACTTC. Protein product: CASSPGVLGSYEQYF.

The chain recombines TRBV27 with TRBJ2-5; 9 bases are a match to TRBD2. The J call is doubtful: the DNA matches TRBJ2-7 better. The CDR3 loop spans 12 amino acids. Germline loops: CDR1 MNHEY, CDR2 SMNVEV (reference sequence). CDR3 region: CASSSTSGEQYF. CDR3 nucleotides: TGTGCCAGCAGCTCGACTAGCGGCGAGCAGTACTTC.

In this sample, this clone turned up a few times. The chain couples TRBV9 to TRBJ1-2; D perhaps matches TRBD1 (6 bases). The CDR3 runs 13 residues. With 3 bases removed from V and 7 bases from J, the gap between germline ends came to 13 bases. Germline CDR1 is SGDLS and CDR2 is YYNGEE. CDR3 DNA sequence: TGTGCCAGCAGCGGCACAGGGATAGGTGGCTACACCTTC. Amino acids: CASSGTGIGGYTF. Full variable domain (rest looked up from reference TRBV9 and TRBJ1-2): DSGVTQTPKHLITATGQRVTLRCSPRSGDLSVYWYQQSLDQGLQFLIQYYNGEERAKGNILERFSAQQFPDLHSELNLSSLELGDSALYFCASSGTGIGGYTFGSGTRLTVV.

The CDR3 region has the DNA TGTGCCAGCAGTTTGGGAGATCTAAGCTACGAGCAGTACTTC. Protein sequence: CASSLGDLSYEQYF. This sequence joins TRBV28 and TRBJ2-7; maybe TRBD2 (5 bases). The V end was cut by 3 bases, the J end by 3 bases, with 12 bases between. Germline V gives CDR1 MDHEN, CDR2 SYDVKM. The CDR3 extends over 14 amino acids.

The J gene is TRBJ2-1, the V gene TRBV9; 9 bases line up with TRBD2. Germline assignment: CDR1 SGDLS and CDR2 YYNGEE. The CDR3 contains 15 residues. Losses at the gene ends were 4 bases for V and 4 bases for J; bases not matched to a gene: 6. Here the CDR3 reads CASSPTSGYYNEQFF. The CDR3 region has the DNA TGTGCCAGCAGCCCCACTAGCGGGTATTACAATGAGCAGTTCTTC.

The chain recombines TRBV30 with TRBJ2-5; D gene unclear. The J call may be faulty, since TRBJ2-7 better matches the DNA end. Germline V gene lookup returns CDR1 GTSNPN and CDR2 SVGIG (reference sequence). The CDR3 is made up of 12 amino acids. The CDR3 DNA sequence: TGTGCCTGGAGTGGAGACGGTTACGAGCAGTACTTC. It is translated as CAWSGDGYEQYF.

The chain combines TRBV5-1 with TRBJ2-7, with TRBD2 matching 10 bases. Germline CDR1 and CDR2: SGHRS and YFSETQ. J gave up 5 bases and V 0 bases, and 2 bases lay outside the gene matches. CDR3 size: 14 residues. As DNA, the CDR3 is TGCGCCAGCAGCTTGGCTAGCGGGAGCCACGAGCAGTACTTC. It translates to CASSLASGSHEQYF.

The chain couples TRBV5-6 to TRBJ1-4; D is unclear. The V gene's germline CDR1 is SGHDT and CDR2 YYEEEE. Trimming removed 2 bases from V and 4 bases from J, with 9 bases in between. The CDR3 totals 14 residues. CDR3 coding DNA: TGTGCCAGCAGCTTAAGCTGGGGTAATGAAAAACTGTTTTTT. Residues: CASSLSWGNEKLFF.

The chain is built from TRBV27 and TRBJ2-1, with a possible D match to TRBD1 (6 bases). There are 14 residues in the CDR3. V was trimmed by 4 bases and J by 6 bases, leaving 13 bases between them. Germline CDR1 and CDR2: MNHEY and SMNVEV (reference sequence). CDR3 sequence (DNA): TGTGCCAGCAGTTCCCCCCCCAGGGGCAATGAGCAGTTCTTC. Translated: CASSSPPRGNEQFF.